This T cell receptor (beta chain) was recorded in a study of cytomegalovirus exposure and HLA in healthy donors. The PCR contained 60 Vbeta and 13 Jbeta primers. Using immunoSEQ multiplex PCR, the repertoire was profiled, and TCRdb retains in-frame clones only, with some absent. The sample carries some 140,000 clones, 70% to 80% recorded once. This receptor was identified in a man aged 35 to 55 in good health and CMV-seropositive. The sample was PBMCs.

In DNA, the CDR3 is TGCGCCAGCAGTAGGCAGAGGCTTGACGAGCAGTACTTC. The encoded protein is CASSRQRLDEQYF. The V and J genes are TRBV5-1 and TRBJ2-5; D call uncertain. The J call may be mistaken, given a closer DNA end match to TRBJ2-7. CDR3 length: 13 residues. Looked up from germline, CDR1 is SGHRS and CDR2 is YFSETQ.